Listed below are T cell receptor beta chains from one sample, sequenced in a study of blood T cell repertoires in COVID-19. The method was immunoSEQ multiplex PCR; TCRdb's version includes in-frame clones alone and lacks a portion of them. The sample records a few hundred thousand clones, roughly 89% being singletons. Sequenced input: PBMCs or T cells enriched from blood (not recorded which). The receptors stem from a woman aged 45-59 years who had been exposed to COVID-19. Both conserved end residues are part of each CDR3. The order of the fields is CDR3 protein, CDR3 DNA, CDR3 length, clone size, D gene, V gene, J gene. The D gene is left open where the match is weak. Size tells how often a clone was seen (once, few, many) or the class of an expanded clone, and some rows leave it out.

CDR3aa: CASSQDPPGTGTINEKLFF
CDR3nt: TGTGCCAGCAGCCAAGATCCCCCCGGGACAGGGACCATTAATGAAAAACTGTTTTTT
len: 19
abundance: -
d_gene: TRBD1
v_gene: TRBV3-1/TRBV3-2
j_gene: TRBJ1-4

CDR3aa: CASSPNPAGSQETQYF
CDR3nt: TGTGCCAGCAGTCCAAATCCGGCAGGCTCCCAAGAGACCCAGTACTTC
len: 16
abundance: -
d_gene: -
v_gene: TRBV6-2/TRBV6-3
j_gene: TRBJ2-5

CDR3aa: CAWRGGLAFRPSSYNEQFF
CDR3nt: TGTGCCTGGAGGGGGGGACTAGCGTTTCGTCCTAGCTCCTACAATGAGCAGTTCTTC
len: 19
abundance: -
d_gene: TRBD2
v_gene: TRBV30
j_gene: TRBJ2-1

CDR3aa: CASSPGSAGMITEAFF
CDR3nt: TGTGCCAGCTCACCAGGGTCTGCAGGGATGATAACTGAAGCTTTCTTT
len: 16
abundance: -
d_gene: -
v_gene: TRBV18
j_gene: TRBJ1-1

CDR3aa: CASSLQPQHF
CDR3nt: TGTGCCAGCAGTCTACAGCCCCAGCATTTT
len: 10
abundance: -
d_gene: -
v_gene: TRBV6-5
j_gene: TRBJ1-5

CDR3aa: CASSLTATNEKLFF
CDR3nt: TGTGCCAGCAGCTTAACAGCAACTAATGAAAAACTGTTTTTT
len: 14
abundance: -
d_gene: -
v_gene: TRBV7-2
j_gene: TRBJ1-4

CDR3aa: CASSRRTETNYGYTF
CDR3nt: TGTGCCAGCAGCCGCCGGACAGAGACTAACTATGGCTACACCTTC
len: 15
abundance: once
d_gene: -
v_gene: TRBV11-1
j_gene: TRBJ1-2

CDR3aa: CASSVLPRRYEQYF
CDR3nt: TGTGCCAGCAGTGTCCTCCCCCGGAGGTACGAGCAGTACTTC
len: 14
abundance: -
d_gene: -
v_gene: TRBV2
j_gene: TRBJ2-7

CDR3aa: CASSWGLAGARETQYF
CDR3nt: TGTGCCAGCAGCTGGGGGCTAGCGGGGGCCAGAGAGACCCAGTACTTC
len: 16
abundance: -
d_gene: TRBD2
v_gene: TRBV5-6
j_gene: TRBJ2-5

CDR3aa: CASKATGRSDGYTF
CDR3nt: TGTGCCAGTAAGGCGACAGGCCGTTCTGATGGCTACACCTTC
len: 14
abundance: -
d_gene: -
v_gene: TRBV19
j_gene: TRBJ1-2

CDR3aa: CASSLEIQGADNEQFF
CDR3nt: TGCGCCAGCAGCTTGGAAATCCAGGGGGCGGACAATGAGCAGTTCTTC
len: 16
abundance: -
d_gene: TRBD1
v_gene: TRBV5-1
j_gene: TRBJ2-1

CDR3aa: CASSLQGWTEAFF
CDR3nt: TGTGCCAGCAGTCTACAGGGGTGGACTGAAGCTTTCTTT
len: 13
abundance: once
d_gene: TRBD1
v_gene: TRBV27
j_gene: TRBJ1-1

CDR3aa: CASSEASSSEQYF
CDR3nt: TGTGCCAGCAGTGAAGCGAGCTCGAGCGAGCAGTACTTC
len: 13
abundance: -
d_gene: -
v_gene: TRBV6-1
j_gene: TRBJ2-7

CDR3aa: CASKVGFQNTGELFF
CDR3nt: TGTGCCAGCAAAGTCGGGTTCCAGAACACCGGGGAGCTGTTTTTT
len: 15
abundance: -
d_gene: -
v_gene: TRBV6-5
j_gene: TRBJ2-2

CDR3aa: CASSLGLGVTYEQYF
CDR3nt: TGTGCCAGCAGCTTAGGCCTAGGGGTTACCTACGAGCAGTACTTC
len: 15
abundance: -
d_gene: -
v_gene: TRBV7-9
j_gene: TRBJ2-7

CDR3aa: CASSFRPYGGGNTEAFF
CDR3nt: TGTGCCAGCAGCTTTCGGCCTTACGGAGGAGGGAACACTGAAGCTTTCTTT
len: 17
abundance: -
d_gene: -
v_gene: TRBV5-6
j_gene: TRBJ1-1

CDR3aa: CAWVSPLRGWSGYTF
CDR3nt: TGTGCCTGGGTCTCGCCCCTCAGGGGATGGAGTGGCTACACCTTC
len: 15
abundance: -
d_gene: -
v_gene: TRBV30
j_gene: TRBJ1-2

CDR3aa: CACGDSRGNQPQHF
CDR3nt: TGTGCCTGCGGGGACAGCCGGGGCAATCAGCCCCAGCATTTT
len: 14
abundance: -
d_gene: TRBD1
v_gene: TRBV30
j_gene: TRBJ1-5

CDR3aa: CASSPLPNEAFF
CDR3nt: TGTGCCAGCTCACCCCTCCCTAATGAAGCTTTCTTT
len: 12
abundance: -
d_gene: -
v_gene: TRBV18
j_gene: TRBJ1-1

CDR3aa: CASSVEGAGGELFF
CDR3nt: TGTGCCAGCAGCGTAGAGGGGGCCGGCGGGGAGCTGTTTTTT
len: 14
abundance: -
d_gene: TRBD1
v_gene: TRBV9
j_gene: TRBJ2-2

CDR3aa: CASSRGQPGELFF
CDR3nt: TGTGCCAGCAGCCGGGGACAACCCGGGGAGCTGTTTTTT
len: 13
abundance: -
d_gene: -
v_gene: TRBV3-1/TRBV3-2
j_gene: TRBJ2-2

CDR3aa: CASSRDTATYEQYF
CDR3nt: TGTGCCAGCAGTCGGGACACGGCGACCTACGAGCAGTACTTC
len: 14
abundance: -
d_gene: -
v_gene: TRBV7-2
j_gene: TRBJ2-7

CDR3aa: CASSLPAGEHTGELFF
CDR3nt: TGTGCCAGCAGTTTGCCCGCGGGGGAACACACCGGGGAGCTGTTTTTT
len: 16
abundance: -
d_gene: TRBD2
v_gene: TRBV28
j_gene: TRBJ2-2

CDR3aa: CASSEATGGAQGNTIYF
CDR3nt: TGTGCCAGCAGTGAAGCTACAGGGGGCGCTCAGGGAAACACCATATATTTT
len: 17
abundance: -
d_gene: TRBD1
v_gene: TRBV6-1
j_gene: TRBJ1-3

CDR3aa: CAWAEDRGPKNIQYF
CDR3nt: TGTGCCTGGGCCGAGGACAGGGGGCCAAAAAACATTCAGTACTTC
len: 15
abundance: -
d_gene: TRBD1
v_gene: TRBV30
j_gene: TRBJ2-4

CDR3aa: CASSSAGGTNNEQFF
CDR3nt: TGCGCCAGCAGCTCCGCCGGGGGGACCAACAATGAGCAGTTCTTC
len: 15
abundance: -
d_gene: TRBD2
v_gene: TRBV5-1
j_gene: TRBJ2-1

CDR3aa: CASALGELAGGHEQFF
CDR3nt: TGTGCCAGTGCCTTAGGTGAACTAGCGGGGGGGCATGAGCAGTTCTTC
len: 16
abundance: -
d_gene: -
v_gene: TRBV21-1
j_gene: TRBJ2-1

CDR3aa: CAISYRDTSSYEQYF
CDR3nt: TGTGCCATCAGCTACAGGGACACTAGCTCCTACGAGCAGTACTTC
len: 15
abundance: -
d_gene: -
v_gene: TRBV10-3
j_gene: TRBJ2-7

CDR3aa: CASSIQGTTGELFF
CDR3nt: TGTGCCAGTAGTATTCAGGGGACGACCGGGGAGCTGTTTTTT
len: 14
abundance: -
d_gene: -
v_gene: TRBV19
j_gene: TRBJ2-2

CDR3aa: CASSPTSTGPYEQYF
CDR3nt: TGTGCCAGCAGCCCCACTTCGACAGGCCCCTACGAGCAGTACTTC
len: 15
abundance: -
d_gene: -
v_gene: TRBV6-5
j_gene: TRBJ2-7

CDR3aa: CASRPTSGTGYNEQFF
CDR3nt: TGTGCCAGTAGACCAACCTCCGGGACAGGGTACAATGAGCAGTTCTTC
len: 16
abundance: -
d_gene: TRBD1
v_gene: TRBV19
j_gene: TRBJ2-1

CDR3aa: CASSLVRGRTEAFF
CDR3nt: TGTGCCAGCAGTTTGGTTCGGGGGAGAACTGAAGCTTTCTTT
len: 14
abundance: -
d_gene: -
v_gene: TRBV28
j_gene: TRBJ1-1

CDR3aa: CASSVDLSSGNTIYF
CDR3nt: TGTGCCAGCAGCGTAGATCTAAGCTCTGGAAACACCATATATTTT
len: 15
abundance: -
d_gene: -
v_gene: TRBV9
j_gene: TRBJ1-3

CDR3aa: CATGRYNEQFF
CDR3nt: TGTGCCACCGGGAGATACAATGAGCAGTTCTTC
len: 11
abundance: -
d_gene: -
v_gene: TRBV7-2
j_gene: TRBJ2-1

CDR3aa: CAISAGQESGANVLTF
CDR3nt: TGTGCCATCAGTGCGGGACAGGAGTCTGGGGCCAACGTCCTGACTTTC
len: 16
abundance: -
d_gene: TRBD1
v_gene: TRBV10-3
j_gene: TRBJ2-6

CDR3aa: CASSEPGQGQETQYF
CDR3nt: TGTGCCAGCAGTGAACCGGGACAGGGTCAAGAGACCCAGTACTTC
len: 15
abundance: -
d_gene: TRBD1
v_gene: TRBV2
j_gene: TRBJ2-5

CDR3aa: CASSLDRGSGNTIYF
CDR3nt: TGTGCCAGCAGCTTGGACAGGGGTTCTGGAAACACCATATATTTT
len: 15
abundance: -
d_gene: TRBD1
v_gene: TRBV5-4
j_gene: TRBJ1-3

CDR3aa: CASSTPTGVHSPLHF
CDR3nt: TGTGCCAGTAGTACACCTACAGGGGTCCATTCACCCCTCCACTTT
len: 15
abundance: -
d_gene: TRBD1
v_gene: TRBV19
j_gene: TRBJ1-6